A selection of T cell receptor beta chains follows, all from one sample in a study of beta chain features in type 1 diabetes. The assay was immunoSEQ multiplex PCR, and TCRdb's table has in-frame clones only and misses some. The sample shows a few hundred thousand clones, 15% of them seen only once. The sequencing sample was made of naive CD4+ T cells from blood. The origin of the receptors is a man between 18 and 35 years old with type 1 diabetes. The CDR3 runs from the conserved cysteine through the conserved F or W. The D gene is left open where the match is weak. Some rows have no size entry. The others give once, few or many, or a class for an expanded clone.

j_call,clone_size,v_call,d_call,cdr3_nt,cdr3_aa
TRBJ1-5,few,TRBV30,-,TGTGCCTGGAGTGTGAGGGGGAGGGGTGGCAATCAGCCCCAGCATTTT,CAWSVRGRGGNQPQHF
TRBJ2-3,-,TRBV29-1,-,TGCAGCGTCGCCTCGGGATTTAGCACAGATACGCAGTATTTT,CSVASGFSTDTQYF
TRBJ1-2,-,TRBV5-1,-,TGCGCCAGCAGCTTGTCAGGGGATGGCTACACCTTC,CASSLSGDGYTF
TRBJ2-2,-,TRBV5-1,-,TGCGCCAGCAGCTTGGTAGGCTCGGGCGGGGAGCTGTTTTTT,CASSLVGSGGELFF
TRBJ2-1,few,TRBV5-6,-,TGTGCCAGCAGCTTGCTTGCGGGAACGCCCTACAATGAGCAGTTCTTC,CASSLLAGTPYNEQFF
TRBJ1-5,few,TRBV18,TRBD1,TGTGCCAGCTCACCACCGAAGACAGGGACGGTTCAGCCCCAGCATTTT,CASSPPKTGTVQPQHF
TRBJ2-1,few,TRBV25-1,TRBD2,TGTGCCAGCAGTGATACTAGCGGGAGGGCCAGCGATGAGCAGTTCTTC,CASSDTSGRASDEQFF
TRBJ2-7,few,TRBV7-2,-,TGTGCCAGCAGGGTTCATGCAGGGCCCTCCTACGAGCAGTACTTC,CASRVHAGPSYEQYF
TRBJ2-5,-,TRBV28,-,TGTGCCAGCAGTTTCAGGGCTCAAGAGACCCAGTACTTC,CASSFRAQETQYF
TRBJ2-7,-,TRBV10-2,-,TGCGCCAGCAGCGTTGACAGGTCCTCCTACGAGCAGTACTTC,CASSVDRSSYEQYF
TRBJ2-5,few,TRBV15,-,TGTGCCACCAGCAGAGACCGGGACTACCAAGAGACCCAGTACTTC,CATSRDRDYQETQYF
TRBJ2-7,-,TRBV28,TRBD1,TGTGCCAGCAGTCCCCGGGACAGCAAAAACGAGCAGTACTTC,CASSPRDSKNEQYF
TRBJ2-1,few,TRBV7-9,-,TGTGCCAGCAGCCCCGTCAATGAGCAGTTCTTC,CASSPVNEQFF
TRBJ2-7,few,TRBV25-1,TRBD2,TGTGCCAGCGGTCTAGCGGGGTCCTACGAGCAGTACTTC,CASGLAGSYEQYF
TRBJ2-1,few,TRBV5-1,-,TGCGCCAGCAGCTTCGGTTCTAGCACTGAGCAGTTCTTC,CASSFGSSTEQFF
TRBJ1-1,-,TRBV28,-,TGTGCCAGCAGTTTAATACATACTGAAGCTTTCTTT,CASSLIHTEAFF
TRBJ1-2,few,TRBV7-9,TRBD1,TGTGCCAGCAGCTTAGCGTCAGGGGGTTATGGCTACACCTTC,CASSLASGGYGYTF
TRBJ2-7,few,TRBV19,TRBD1,TGTGCCAGTAGTATCAGGGACAGGTCGGCCTACGAGCAGTACTTC,CASSIRDRSAYEQYF
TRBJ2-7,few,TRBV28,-,TGTGCCAGCAGTTTGGGATCCGGGAGTTTATCCTACGAGCAGTACTTC,CASSLGSGSLSYEQYF
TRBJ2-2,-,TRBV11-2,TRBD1,TGTGCCAGCAGCTACAGGACAGGGGGCTACACCGGGGAGCTGTTTTTT,CASSYRTGGYTGELFF
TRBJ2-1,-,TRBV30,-,TGTGCCTGGAGTAGGGGCTTTGCGGGGGCCCGAATAGACAATGAGCAGTTCTTC,CAWSRGFAGARIDNEQFF
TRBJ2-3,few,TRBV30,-,TGTGCCTGGAGTGTCGTTCTAGCTAAGGATACGCAGTATTTT,CAWSVVLAKDTQYF
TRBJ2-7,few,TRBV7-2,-,TGTGCCAGCAGCTTAGGGACTCTCACCTACGAGCAGTACTTC,CASSLGTLTYEQYF
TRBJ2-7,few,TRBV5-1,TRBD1,TGCGCCAGCAGCTCTTCCGGGACAGGGAGGTACGAGCAGTACTTC,CASSSSGTGRYEQYF
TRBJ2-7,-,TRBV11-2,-,TGTGCCAGCAGCCCCAGCGCGTTTGAGCAGTACTTC,CASSPSAFEQYF
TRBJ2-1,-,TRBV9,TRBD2,TGTGCCAGCAGCGTAGCTTCTCTAGCGGGGGGGCATGAGCAGTTCTTC,CASSVASLAGGHEQFF
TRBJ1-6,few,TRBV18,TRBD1,TGTGCCAGCTCCAAGGACAGGGGAGGATATAATTCACCCCTCCACTTT,CASSKDRGGYNSPLHF
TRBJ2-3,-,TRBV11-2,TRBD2,TGTGCCAGCAGCCCGATAGCGGGAGGCACAGATACGCAGTATTTT,CASSPIAGGTDTQYF
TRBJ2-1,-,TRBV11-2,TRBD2,TGTGCCAGCAGCTTAGTAACGGGGGGGCGAAATGAGCAGTTCTTC,CASSLVTGGRNEQFF
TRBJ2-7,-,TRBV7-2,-,TGTGCCAGCAGCCGTTTGAGCTCCTACGAGCAGTACTTC,CASSRLSSYEQYF
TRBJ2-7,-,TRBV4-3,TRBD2,TGCGCCAGCAGCCAAGAAGGCCCAAGCGGGATATACGAGCAGTACTTC,CASSQEGPSGIYEQYF
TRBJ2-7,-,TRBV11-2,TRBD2,TGTGCCAGCAGCTCTCTAGCGGGAGGCCTCTTAGAGCAGTACTTC,CASSSLAGGLLEQYF
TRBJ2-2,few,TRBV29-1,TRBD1,TGCAGCTTCTACAGGGGAGCCGGGGAGCTGTTTTTT,CSFYRGAGELFF
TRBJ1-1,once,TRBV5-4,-,TGTGCCAGCAGCTTGGCTCCACAGTCTGAAGCTTTCTTT,CASSLAPQSEAFF
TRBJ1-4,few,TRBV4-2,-,TGTGCCAGCAGCCAAGATGGGCCCGCCCCAGGGGAAAAACTGTTTTTT,CASSQDGPAPGEKLFF
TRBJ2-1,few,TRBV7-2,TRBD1,TGTGCCAGCAGCCTGGGACAGCACGCCAATGAGCAGTTCTTC,CASSLGQHANEQFF
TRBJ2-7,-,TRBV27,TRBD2,TGTGCCAGCTCCCCCGAGCCGGGGGGGTCCTACGAGCAGTACTTC,CASSPEPGGSYEQYF
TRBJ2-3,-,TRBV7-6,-,TGTGCCAGCAGCTTCGGCGGAAATGCAGATACGCAGTATTTT,CASSFGGNADTQYF
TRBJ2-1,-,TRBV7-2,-,TGTGCCAGCAGCGCGCGCGGGGAGCAGTTCTTC,CASSARGEQFF
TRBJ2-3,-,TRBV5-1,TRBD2,TGCGCCAGCAGCTCCATAGCGGGGTCAGATACGCAGTATTTT,CASSSIAGSDTQYF
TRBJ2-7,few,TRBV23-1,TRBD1,TGCGCCAGCAGTCAAGGGCCGGGACAGGGTAGCTCCTACGAGCAGTACTTC,CASSQGPGQGSSYEQYF
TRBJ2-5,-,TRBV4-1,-,TGCGCCAGCAGCCAAGGTGGCAGGGAAGAGACCCAGTACTTC,CASSQGGREETQYF
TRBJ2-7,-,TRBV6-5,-,TGTGCCAGCAGTTACACGGGGGCCAGGGTCGGGGGGGAGCAGTACTTC,CASSYTGARVGGEQYF
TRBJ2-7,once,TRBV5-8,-,TGTGCCAGCAGCAACCACCCCAAGACAGGAACCGAGCAGTACTTC,CASSNHPKTGTEQYF
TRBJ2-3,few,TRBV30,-,TGTGCCTGGACAACAGGTCTCTATAGCACAGATACGCAGTATTTT,CAWTTGLYSTDTQYF
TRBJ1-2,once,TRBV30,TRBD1,TGTGCCTGGAGTAAGGGGACAGGGGGGCGGATAAACTATGGCTACACCTTC,CAWSKGTGGRINYGYTF
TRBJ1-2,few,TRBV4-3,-,TGCGCCAGCAGCCAAGATGCCAGGGCTGACTATGGCTACACCTTC,CASSQDARADYGYTF
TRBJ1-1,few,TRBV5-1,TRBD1,TGCGCCTGTCGACAGGGGAACACTGAAGCTTTCTTT,CACRQGNTEAFF
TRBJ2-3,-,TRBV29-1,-,TGCAGCGTTCGGGGGATAGTCACAGATACGCAGTATTTT,CSVRGIVTDTQYF
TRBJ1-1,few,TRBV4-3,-,TGCGCCAGCTCTTATCACACCGAAGCTTTCTTT,CASSYHTEAFF
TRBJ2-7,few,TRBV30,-,TGTGCCTGGCAAGTGGGGGCGGGCAACGAGCAGTACTTC,CAWQVGAGNEQYF